A single sample gave rise to the 24 T cell receptor beta chains below, sequenced in a study of PD-L1 blockade in urothelial cancer. The time point here: pretreatment peripheral blood. Profiled with immunoSEQ multiplex PCR; TCRdb holds only in-frame clones, not every one. The repertoire holds 95,000 to 100,000 clones, with around nine tenths as singletons. Sequences were derived from PBMCs, sampled around atezolizumab (anti-PD-L1) treatment. The receptors come from a man aged 55 to 70 with urothelial cancer.

This rearrangement joins TRBV30 to TRBJ2-2, with TRBD1 as a possible D gene (6 bases). V lost 4 bases and J lost 4, with 10 bases in between. The germline gives CDR1 GTSNPN, CDR2 SVGIG (reference sequence). There are 13 residues in the CDR3. Here the CDR3 reads CAWTGVLTGELFF. Here the CDR3 DNA reads TGTGCCTGGACAGGGGTCCTCACCGGGGAGCTGTTTTTT.

This chain's CDR3 is CATSRGAETQYF. In nucleotides, the CDR3 is TGTGCCACCAGCAGAGGGGCGGAGACCCAGTACTTC. This chain connects TRBV15 to TRBJ2-5, with D unclear. V lost 1 base and J 5 bases, leaving 5 bases between the germline ends. Germline V lookup: CDR1 LNHNV, CDR2 YYDKDF (reference sequence). The CDR3 is 12 residues long.

The V call is TRBV5-1, the J call TRBJ2-3; 8 bases are a match to TRBD1. Germline loops: CDR1 SGHRS, CDR2 YFSETQ. The CDR3 is made up of 17 amino acids. V shed 3 bases and J 1 base; nucleotides not matched to a gene: 10. CDR3 region: CASSYYRDRTRTDTQYF. CDR3 in DNA: TGCGCCAGCAGCTATTACCGGGACAGGACTCGCACAGATACGCAGTATTTT.

The chain uses TRBV6-5 and TRBJ1-1, with 7 bases aligning to TRBD1. The V gene's germline CDR1 is MNHEY and CDR2 SVGAGI. The ends lost 6 bases at V and 9 bases at J; junction bases unmatched: 10. The CDR3 length is 13 residues. In DNA, the CDR3 is TGTGCCAGCAGACCCCCGACAGGGATCCAAGCTTTCTTT. Translation gives CASRPPTGIQAFF.

J is TRBJ2-7 and V is TRBV4-3; perhaps TRBD2 as D (7 bases). Trimming shortened V by 8 bases and J by 1 base, and 12 bases separated the two germline ends. The germline CDR1 and CDR2 sequences are LGHNA and YSLEER. The CDR3 runs 13 residues. The CDR3 loop is CASSRGASYEQYF. The DNA for the CDR3 is TGCGCCAGCTCCCGGGGGGCTTCCTACGAGCAGTACTTC.

The chain has TRBV27 and TRBJ2-3; perhaps TRBD2 as D (5 bases). The CDR3 covers 13 residues. V dropped 10 bases and J dropped 1 base, with 12 bases sitting between them. From germline, CDR1 is MNHEY and CDR2 SMNVEV (reference sequence). CDR3 bases: TGTGCCACCTCCGGGGTTGGCACAGATACGCAGTATTTT. Protein sequence: CATSGVGTDTQYF.

The gene calls are TRBV7-3 and TRBJ2-2; 9 bases are a match to TRBD1. This CDR3 comprises 17 residues. From germline, CDR1 is SGHTA and CDR2 FQGTGA. The V segment lost 3 bases and the J segment 5 bases; nucleotides outside the gene matches: 10. The CDR3 region has the DNA TGTGCCAGCAGCTTCGCCTTGGGACAGGGACGAACCGGGGAGCTGTTTTTT. It is translated as CASSFALGQGRTGELFF.

This chain connects TRBV5-6 to TRBJ1-1; unclear D gene. The CDR3 length is 12 residues. Germline loops: CDR1 SGHDT, CDR2 YYEEEE. V dropped 3 bases and J dropped 5 bases, with 8 bases sitting between them. CDR3 bases: TGTGCCAGCAGCTCAGGTCCTACTGAAGCTTTCTTT. It yields the protein CASSSGPTEAFF.

This chain links TRBV9 with TRBJ2-4; 9 bases agree with TRBD1. The length of the CDR3 is 16 residues. Germline-derived CDR1 and CDR2 are SGDLS and YYNGEE. The ends lost 4 bases at V and 4 bases at J; junction bases unmatched: 9. The CDR3 DNA is TGTGCCAGCAGCTCGAGGACAGGGGTCGGTAAAAACATTCAGTACTTC. Translation gives CASSSRTGVGKNIQYF.

The chain has TRBV7-3 and TRBJ2-6; 9 bases fit TRBD1. The germline V gene encodes CDR1 SGHTA and CDR2 FQGTGA. The CDR3 sequence is 20 residues long. J lost 3 bases, V lost 5 bases, and 17 bases had no gene match. CDR3 amino acids: CASSPTDPGQGRIGANVLTF. For the CDR3, the DNA is TGTGCCAGCAGCCCGACCGATCCGGGACAGGGAAGGATTGGGGCCAACGTCCTGACTTTC.

The genes are TRBV6-5 and TRBJ2-7; D remains ambiguous. This CDR3 comprises 14 residues. The ends were cut back, 3 bases at V and 3 bases at J, with 12 bases in the middle. Germline V gene sequence: CDR1 MNHEY, CDR2 SVGAGI. In DNA, the CDR3 is TGTGCCAGCAGTTATGATCCTAGTAACTACGAGCAGTACTTC. Its translation: CASSYDPSNYEQYF.

This sequence joins TRBV21-1 and TRBJ2-7; the D call of TRBD2 is as the table states it, not checked on the DNA. TRBV21-1 is deemed a pseudogene. The CDR3 contains 16 residues. The CDR3 bases are TGTGCCAGCAGCGAAGCGGGAGGGCCTCTCTCCTACGAGCAGTACTTC. It yields the protein CASSEAGGPLSYEQYF.

V is TRBV4-1 and J is TRBJ2-7, with 9 bases aligning to TRBD2. Germline CDR1 and CDR2: MGHRA and YSYEKL. V shed 4 bases and J 0 bases; nucleotides not matched to a gene: 19. The CDR3 has 20 amino acids. The CDR3 sequence is CASSLIIPPRLAVVSYEQYF. Here the CDR3 DNA reads TGCGCCAGCAGCCTTATAATCCCTCCCAGACTAGCGGTTGTCTCCTACGAGCAGTACTTC.

Here the CDR3 reads CSVRWQGLPYEQYF. CDR3 coding DNA: TGCAGCGTGAGGTGGCAGGGGTTGCCCTACGAGCAGTACTTC. The rearrangement links TRBV29-1 to TRBJ2-7; D is possibly TRBD1 (6 bases). Germline-derived CDR1 and CDR2 are SQVTM and ANQGSEA. This CDR3 comprises 14 residues. Trimming shortened V by 6 bases and J by 2 bases, and 17 bases separated the two germline ends.

This chain joins TRBV29-1 and TRBJ2-1; TRBD1 might be the D (6 bases). Germline CDR1 is SQVTM and CDR2 is ANQGSEA. V was clipped by 0 bases and J by 6 bases, with 15 bases between them. The CDR3 has 15 amino acids. The CDR3 coding sequence is TGCAGCGTTGAAGATCTCGGGACAAGAGGCAATGAGCAGTTCTTC. Amino acid sequence: CSVEDLGTRGNEQFF.

The chain is built from TRBV7-9 and TRBJ2-2; TRBD2 is a possible D gene (7 bases). The CDR3 is 14 residues long. The germline V gene has CDR1 SEHNR and CDR2 FQNEAQ (reference sequence). V was clipped by 5 bases and J by 5 bases, with 12 bases between them. CDR3 in amino acids: CASSPRGGTGELFF. In nucleotides, the CDR3 is TGTGCCAGCAGCCCGAGGGGGGGGACCGGGGAGCTGTTTTTT. Full variable domain (remainder filled in from reference TRBV7-9 and TRBJ2-2): DTGVSQNPRHKITKRGQNVTFRCDPISEHNRLYWYRQTLGQGPEFLTYFQNEAQLEKSRLLSDRFSAERPKGSFSTLEIQRTEQGDSAMYLCASSPRGGTGELFFGEGSRLTVL.

The rearrangement uses TRBV29-1 and TRBJ2-3, with 7 bases aligning to TRBD2. This CDR3 contains 11 residues. V lost 5 bases to trimming and J lost 7 bases; unmatched junction nucleotides: 3. In germline, CDR1 is SQVTM, CDR2 ANQGSEA. The DNA of the CDR3 is TGCAGCGTTTCACTAGCGAATACGCAGTATTTT. Translated, it gives CSVSLANTQYF.

V and J are TRBV6-1 and TRBJ2-5; 12 positions agree with TRBD2. V lost 2 bases to trimming and J lost 5 bases; unmatched junction nucleotides: 12. This CDR3 comprises 18 residues. CDR1 and CDR2 (germline): MNHNS, SASEGT. The CDR3 nucleotides are TGTGCCAGCAGTGAATTAGATGCTAGCGGGGGGGCCCGGGAGACCCAGTACTTC. Amino acids: CASSELDASGGARETQYF.

CDR3 in amino acids: CASSLQGHYGYTF. CDR3 DNA sequence: TGCGCCAGCAGCCTGCAGGGGCACTATGGCTACACCTTC. The V call is TRBV4-3, the J call TRBJ1-2; tentative D call: TRBD1 (6 bases). Trimming left V 4 bases short and J 3 bases short, with 9 bases between. Germline V lookup: CDR1 LGHNA, CDR2 YSLEER. The CDR3 is 13 amino acids.

This chain links TRBV2 with TRBJ1-6; D is ambiguous. This CDR3 is 15 amino acids long. In germline, CDR1 is SNHLY, CDR2 FYNNEI. V was pared by 8 bases and J by 0 bases, with 11 bases between. CDR3 region: CASFQRSSYNSPLHF. The DNA of the CDR3 is TGTGCCAGCTTTCAACGGAGCTCCTATAATTCACCCCTCCACTTT.

The chain couples TRBV7-9 to TRBJ1-3; perhaps TRBD1 as D (5 bases). CDR1 SEHNR and CDR2 FQNEAQ come from the germline V gene (reference sequence). This CDR3 is built from 14 residues. Between the trimmed V and J ends, which lost 4 bases and 3 bases, there was a span of 10 bases. CDR3 in DNA: TGTGCCAGCAGCTATCCCGGGGGTGGAAACACCATATATTTT. Amino acids: CASSYPGGGNTIYF.

This chain uses TRBV12-5 with TRBJ1-6; D possibly corresponds to TRBD1 (5 bases). Germline V gene sequence: CDR1 LGHNT, CDR2 FRNRAP. CDR3 length: 15 amino acids. Trimming pared 6 bases from V and 3 bases from J, leaving 12 bases between. The CDR3 sequence is CASGAGQIYNSPLHF. CDR3 coding DNA: TGTGCTAGTGGAGCAGGGCAAATCTATAATTCACCCCTCCACTTT.

This clone has just one count. The V gene is TRBV28, the J gene TRBJ2-1; 7 bases match TRBD2. Trimming cost V 7 bases and J 3 bases; bases outside gene matches: 9. Germline V gene data show CDR1 as MDHEN and CDR2 as SYDVKM. This CDR3 region has 15 residues. As DNA, the CDR3 is TGTGCCAGCATCGCTGGTGGGGAGGGCTACAATGAGCAGTTCTTC. It specifies CASIAGGEGYNEQFF.

This rearrangement joins TRBV6-5 to TRBJ2-7; 7 bases map to TRBD2. Looked up from germline, CDR1 is MNHEY and CDR2 is SVGAGI. V was clipped by 6 bases and J by 0 bases; unmatched bases: 8. The CDR3 contains 15 residues. The CDR3 DNA reads as TGTGCCAGCAGCCCCGGGGGGAGTAGCTCCTACGAGCAGTACTTC. This encodes CASSPGGSSSYEQYF.